This T cell receptor beta chain was captured in a study of blood T cell repertoires in COVID-19. TCRdb's copy holds only in-frame clones and misses some; the assay was immunoSEQ multiplex PCR. This sample carries about 55,000 clones, approximately 85% of them seen once, and the ten largest clones take more than 8.5%. The sample comprised peripheral blood. This clonotype originated in a human donor in a cohort sampled during active COVID-19.

The CDR3 bases are TGTGCCAGCAGTTACTCGATGGGCAACCCTAACTATGGCTACACCTTC. Its protein product is CASSYSMGNPNYGYTF. The chain recombines TRBV6-6 with TRBJ1-2; unclear D gene. Germline V lookup: CDR1 MNHNY, CDR2 SVGAGI (reference sequence). Trimming cost V 0 bases and J 0 bases, with 11 bases left between them. The CDR3 length is 16 residues.